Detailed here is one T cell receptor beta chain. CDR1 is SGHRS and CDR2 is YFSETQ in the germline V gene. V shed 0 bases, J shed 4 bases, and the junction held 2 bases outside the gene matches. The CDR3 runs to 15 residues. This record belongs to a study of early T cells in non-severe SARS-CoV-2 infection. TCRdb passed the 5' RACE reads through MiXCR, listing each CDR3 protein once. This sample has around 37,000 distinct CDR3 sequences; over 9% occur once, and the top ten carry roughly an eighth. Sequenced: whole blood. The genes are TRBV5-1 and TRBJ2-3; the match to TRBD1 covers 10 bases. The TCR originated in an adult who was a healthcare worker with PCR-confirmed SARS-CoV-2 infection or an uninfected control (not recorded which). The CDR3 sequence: CASSLDGTGADTQYF. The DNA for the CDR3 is TGCGCCAGCAGCTTGGATGGGACAGGGGCAGATACGCAGTATTTT.